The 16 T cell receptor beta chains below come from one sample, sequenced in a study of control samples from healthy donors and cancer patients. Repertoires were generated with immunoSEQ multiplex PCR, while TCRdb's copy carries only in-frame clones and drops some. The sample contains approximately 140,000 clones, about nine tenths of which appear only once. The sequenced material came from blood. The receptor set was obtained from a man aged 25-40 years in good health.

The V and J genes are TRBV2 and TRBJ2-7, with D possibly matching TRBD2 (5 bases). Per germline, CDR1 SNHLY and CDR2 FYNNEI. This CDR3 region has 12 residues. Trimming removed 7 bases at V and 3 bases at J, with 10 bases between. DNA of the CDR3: TGTGCCAGCACCCCGGCGGGCTACGAGCAGTACTTC. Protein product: CASTPAGYEQYF.

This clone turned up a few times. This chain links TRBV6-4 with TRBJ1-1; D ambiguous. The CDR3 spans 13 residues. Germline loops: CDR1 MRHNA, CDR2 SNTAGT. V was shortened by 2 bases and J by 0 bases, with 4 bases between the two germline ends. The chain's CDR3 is CASSDDVNTEAFF. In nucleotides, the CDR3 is TGTGCCAGCAGTGACGACGTGAACACTGAAGCTTTCTTT.

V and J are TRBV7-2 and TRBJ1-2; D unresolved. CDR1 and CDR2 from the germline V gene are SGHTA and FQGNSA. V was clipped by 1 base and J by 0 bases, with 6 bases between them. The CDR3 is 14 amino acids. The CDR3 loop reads CASSLVETNYGYTF. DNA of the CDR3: TGTGCCAGCAGCTTAGTGGAGACTAACTATGGCTACACCTTC.

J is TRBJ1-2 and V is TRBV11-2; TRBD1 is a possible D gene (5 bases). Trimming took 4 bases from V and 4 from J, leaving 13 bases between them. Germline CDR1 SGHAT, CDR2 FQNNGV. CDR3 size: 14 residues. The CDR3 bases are TGTGCCAGCAGCTCCCCGCGGGGGGGCTATGGCTACACCTTC. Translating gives CASSSPRGGYGYTF.

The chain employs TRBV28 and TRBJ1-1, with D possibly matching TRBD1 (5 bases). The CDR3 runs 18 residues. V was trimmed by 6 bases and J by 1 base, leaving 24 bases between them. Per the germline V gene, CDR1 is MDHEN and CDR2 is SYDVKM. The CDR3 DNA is TGTGCCAGCAGACTTTGGGCTTGGGCGGGACCGAAGAACACTGAAGCTTTCTTT. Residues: CASRLWAWAGPKNTEAFF. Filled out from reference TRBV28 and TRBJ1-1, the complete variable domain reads DVKVTQSSRYLVKRTGEKVFLECVQDMDHENMFWYRQDPGLGLRLIYFSYDVKMKEKGDIPEGYSVSREKKERFSLILESASTNQTSMYLCASRLWAWAGPKNTEAFFGQGTRLTVV.

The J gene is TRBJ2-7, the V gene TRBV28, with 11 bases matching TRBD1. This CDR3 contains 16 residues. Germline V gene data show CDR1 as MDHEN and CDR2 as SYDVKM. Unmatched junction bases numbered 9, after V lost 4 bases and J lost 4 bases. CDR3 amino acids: CASSSPGTGGAYEQYF. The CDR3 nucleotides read TGTGCCAGCAGTTCCCCTGGGACAGGGGGTGCTTACGAGCAGTACTTC.

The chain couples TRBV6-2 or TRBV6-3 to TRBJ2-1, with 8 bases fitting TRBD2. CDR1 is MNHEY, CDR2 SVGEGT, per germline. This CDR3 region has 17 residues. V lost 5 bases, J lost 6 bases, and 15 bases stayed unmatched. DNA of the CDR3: TGTGCCAGCAGTAAAGCGGGAGCGCCCCGGGGTGGCAATGAGCAGTTCTTC. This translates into CASSKAGAPRGGNEQFF.

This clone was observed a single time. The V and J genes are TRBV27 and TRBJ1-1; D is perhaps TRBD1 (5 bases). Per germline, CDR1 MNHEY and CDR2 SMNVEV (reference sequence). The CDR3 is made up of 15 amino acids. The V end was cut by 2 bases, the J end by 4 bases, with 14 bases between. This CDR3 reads CASSLGDSVSTEAFF. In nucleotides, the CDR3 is TGTGCCAGCAGTTTAGGGGACTCAGTGAGCACTGAAGCTTTCTTT.

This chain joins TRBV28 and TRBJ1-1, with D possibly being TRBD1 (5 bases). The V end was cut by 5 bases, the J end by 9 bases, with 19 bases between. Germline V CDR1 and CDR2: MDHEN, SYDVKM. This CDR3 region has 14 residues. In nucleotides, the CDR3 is TGTGCCAGCAGTGCCTCGACAGCCCCCAGCAAAGCTTTCTTT. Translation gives CASSASTAPSKAFF.

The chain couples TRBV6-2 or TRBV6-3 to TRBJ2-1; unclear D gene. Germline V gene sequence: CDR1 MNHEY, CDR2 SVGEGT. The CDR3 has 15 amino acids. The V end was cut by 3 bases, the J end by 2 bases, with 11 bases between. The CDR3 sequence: CASSYRSIPYNEQFF. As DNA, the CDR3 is TGTGCCAGCAGTTATCGGTCCATACCCTACAATGAGCAGTTCTTC.

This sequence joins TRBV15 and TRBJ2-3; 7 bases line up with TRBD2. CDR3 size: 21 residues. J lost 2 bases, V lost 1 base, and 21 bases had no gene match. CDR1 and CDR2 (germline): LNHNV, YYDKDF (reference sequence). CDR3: CATSRGVGTWGGRRSTDTQYF. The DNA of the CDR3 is TGTGCCACCAGCAGAGGGGTGGGAACGTGGGGCGGGAGAAGGTCCACAGATACGCAGTATTTT.

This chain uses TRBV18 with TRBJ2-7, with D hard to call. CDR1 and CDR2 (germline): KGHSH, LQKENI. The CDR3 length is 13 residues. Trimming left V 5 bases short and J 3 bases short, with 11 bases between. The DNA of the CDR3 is TGTGCCAGCTCAGTAAGAGGTCGCTACGAGCAGTACTTC. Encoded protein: CASSVRGRYEQYF.

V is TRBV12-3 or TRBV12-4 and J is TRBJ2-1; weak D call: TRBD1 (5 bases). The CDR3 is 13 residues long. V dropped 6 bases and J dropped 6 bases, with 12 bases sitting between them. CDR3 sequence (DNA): TGTGCCAGCAGCATTAGAAGGGGCAATGAGCAGTTCTTC. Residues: CASSIRRGNEQFF.

The DNA of the CDR3 is TGTGCCAGCAGTGCATACAGTAACACTGAAGCTTTCTTT. Its translation: CASSAYSNTEAFF. The chain couples TRBV27 to TRBJ1-1; D call uncertain. CDR1 MNHEY and CDR2 SMNVEV come from the germline V gene (reference sequence). Trimming took off 5 bases at V and 2 bases at J, with 9 bases between the two ends. This CDR3 is 13 amino acids long.

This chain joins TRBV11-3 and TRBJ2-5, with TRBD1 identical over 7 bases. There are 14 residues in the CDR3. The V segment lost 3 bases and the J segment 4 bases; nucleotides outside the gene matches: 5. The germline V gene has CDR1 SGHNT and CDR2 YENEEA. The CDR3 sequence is CASSFGRGTETQYF. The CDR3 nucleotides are TGTGCCAGCAGCTTCGGCAGGGGGACAGAGACCCAGTACTTC.

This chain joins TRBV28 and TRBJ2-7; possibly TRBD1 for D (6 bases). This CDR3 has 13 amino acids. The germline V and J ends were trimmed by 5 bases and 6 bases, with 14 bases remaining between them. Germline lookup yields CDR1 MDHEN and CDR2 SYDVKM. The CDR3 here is CASSLPGVIEQYF. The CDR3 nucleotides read TGTGCCAGCAGTCTTCCAGGGGTTATCGAGCAGTACTTC.